One sample yielded the 16 T cell receptor beta chains listed below, sequenced in a study of cytomegalovirus exposure and HLA in healthy donors. With 60 Vbeta and 13 Jbeta primers, the PCR was carried out. Sequencing used immunoSEQ multiplex PCR; TCRdb keeps in-frame clones, though not all of them. In the table there are about 130,000 clones, around 80% of which are singletons. Sequenced material: PBMCs. The source is a woman under 40 in good health and CMV-seronegative.

This clone was counted a single time. The CDR3 coding sequence is TGTGCCTGGAGTCGGCAGGGCAGTCAGCCCCAGCATTTT. Its protein is CAWSRQGSQPQHF. The gene calls are TRBV30 and TRBJ1-5; a possible D gene is TRBD1 (5 bases). Between the trimmed V and J ends, which lost 2 bases and 6 bases, there was a span of 11 bases. The CDR3 is 13 amino acids. CDR1 and CDR2 from the germline V gene are GTSNPN and SVGIG (reference sequence).

V usage is TRBV19 and J usage is TRBJ2-3, with 7 bases matching TRBD2. The CDR3 is 14 amino acids. V gave up 7 bases and J gave up 1 base; unmatched junction bases: 5. Germline CDR1 is LNHDA and CDR2 is SQIVND (reference sequence). Written as DNA, the CDR3 is TGTGCCAGTAAGGCGGGAGAGGGCACAGATACGCAGTATTTT. It specifies CASKAGEGTDTQYF.

The chain links TRBV18 to TRBJ2-2, with 10 nucleotides matching TRBD2. J lost 5 bases, V lost 3 bases, and 12 bases had no gene match. CDR3 length: 18 amino acids. Germline CDR1 is KGHSH and CDR2 is LQKENI. The CDR3 coding sequence is TGTGCCAGCTCACCGCAGCAAGCGGGAGGGCCCAAAACCGGGGAGCTGTTTTTT. Translated: CASSPQQAGGPKTGELFF.

A word on this clone: The sample contains more than one DNA sequence encoding this CDR3. This chain uses TRBV10-3 with TRBJ1-2; no reliable D call. This CDR3 has 14 residues. The V gene's germline CDR1 is ENHRY and CDR2 SYGVKD. The CDR3 DNA reads TGTGCTGTTTATGCCCCCGGAGGGATGTATGGCTACACCTTC. Encoded protein: CAVYAPGGMYGYTF.

Note on this clone: Germline and junction disagree at one end, which may indicate a read error. The rearrangement joins TRBV7-9 to TRBJ1-1, with unresolved D. Germline V CDR1 and CDR2: SEHNR, FQNEAQ (reference sequence). The length of the CDR3 is 11 residues. The CDR3 loop reads CSSSEVSEAFF. CDR3 nucleotide sequence: TGTTCCAGCAGCGAGGTTTCCGAAGCTTTCTTT.

The CDR3 spells CASSFTSGQGVAEAFF. The CDR3 DNA reads as TGTGCCAGCAGTTTTACTTCCGGACAGGGGGTAGCTGAAGCTTTCTTT. This chain joins TRBV6-5 and TRBJ1-1; TRBD1 aligns across 10 bases. V shed 4 bases, J shed 6 bases, and the junction held 11 bases outside the gene matches. Germline assignment: CDR1 MNHEY and CDR2 SVGAGI. The CDR3 is made up of 16 amino acids.

This clone was recorded a few times. The V call is TRBV5-1, the J call TRBJ2-4; D is undetermined. The germline V gene has CDR1 SGHRS and CDR2 YFSETQ. Trimming cost V 0 bases and J 0 bases, with 4 bases left between them. The CDR3 loop spans 14 amino acids. The CDR3 loop reads CASSLDLAKNIQYF. The CDR3 DNA sequence: TGCGCCAGCAGCTTGGACTTAGCCAAAAACATTCAGTACTTC.

This sequence joins TRBV7-2 and TRBJ2-5; 13 bases fit TRBD2. Per germline, CDR1 SGHTA and CDR2 FQGNSA. This CDR3 is built from 15 residues. The V segment lost 4 bases and the J segment 4 bases; nucleotides outside the gene matches: 3. The CDR3 loop reads CASSSRLAGGETQYF. CDR3 bases: TGTGCCAGCAGCTCTCGACTAGCGGGGGGAGAGACCCAGTACTTC.

The V call is TRBV11-3, the J call TRBJ2-7; 8 bases fit TRBD1. V dropped 1 base and J dropped 0; count of bases not matched to a gene: 8. CDR3 length: 17 amino acids. The germline V gene encodes CDR1 SGHNT and CDR2 YENEEA. The CDR3 is CASSLVSWTGSSYEQYF. For the CDR3, the DNA is TGTGCCAGCAGCTTAGTGAGTTGGACAGGGAGCTCCTACGAGCAGTACTTC.

V is TRBV19 and J is TRBJ2-7; 11 positions match TRBD2. The V gene end was trimmed by 6 bases and the J gene end by 2 bases; junction bases not matched to a gene: 9. This CDR3 has 16 amino acids. Germline loops: CDR1 LNHDA, CDR2 SQIVND (reference sequence). The CDR3 DNA reads as TGTGCCAGTAGGAGGGACGGGACTAGCGGTCCCTACGAGCAGTACTTC. Translated, it gives CASRRDGTSGPYEQYF. Drawing the rest from reference TRBV19 and TRBJ2-7, the complete variable domain is DGGITQSPKYLFRKEGQNVTLSCEQNLNHDAMYWYRQDPGQGLRLIYYSQIVNDFQKGDIAEGYSVSREKKESFPLTVTSAQKNPTAFYLCASRRDGTSGPYEQYFGPGTRLTVT.

The chain employs TRBV28 and TRBJ2-2; D is possibly TRBD2 (6 bases). CDR1 and CDR2 from the germline V gene are MDHEN and SYDVKM. The CDR3 consists of 13 residues. V gave up 10 bases and J gave up 2 bases, with 11 bases separating them. CDR3 region: CAIRLENTGELFF. In nucleotides, the CDR3 is TGTGCCATCCGACTAGAAAACACCGGGGAGCTGTTTTTT.

The rearrangement uses TRBV29-1 and TRBJ2-3; 14 nucleotides align to TRBD2. V lost 6 bases to trimming and J lost 5 bases; unmatched junction nucleotides: 4. The CDR3 totals 14 residues. Per germline, CDR1 SQVTM and CDR2 ANQGSEA. The CDR3 protein is CSVSTSGRGDTQYF. The CDR3 DNA follows: TGCAGCGTATCGACTAGCGGGAGGGGAGATACGCAGTATTTT.

The V and J genes are TRBV27 and TRBJ2-7, with 9 bases fitting TRBD2. Trimming removed 8 bases from V and 4 bases from J; junction bases left unmatched: 12. Germline loops: CDR1 MNHEY, CDR2 SMNVEV (reference sequence). The CDR3 loop spans 15 amino acids. The CDR3 protein is CASRRLAGFEYEQYF. The CDR3 region has the DNA TGTGCCAGCCGCCGTCTAGCGGGGTTCGAGTACGAGCAGTACTTC.

Only one count was recorded for this clone. This chain joins TRBV4-3 and TRBJ2-7, with 10 positions matching TRBD2. Germline V gene lookup returns CDR1 LGHNA and CDR2 YSLEER. The trim removed 0 bases at V and 6 bases at J, leaving 8 bases unmatched. CDR3 length: 16 amino acids. The CDR3 bases are TGCGCCAGCAGCCAAGAATCAAGCGGGAGGGCCCGCGAGCAGTACTTC. This sequence encodes CASSQESSGRAREQYF.

V usage is TRBV2 and J usage is TRBJ2-7; 12 positions agree with TRBD2. This CDR3 region has 15 residues. The V gene's germline CDR1 is SNHLY and CDR2 FYNNEI. V gave up 5 bases and J gave up 1 base; unmatched junction bases: 3. CDR3: CASSLTSGSSYEQYF. The CDR3 DNA reads as TGTGCCAGCAGTCTGACTAGCGGGAGTTCCTACGAGCAGTACTTC.

The chain recombines TRBV9 with TRBJ1-2; no clear D gene. The length of the CDR3 is 13 residues. Trimming took off 0 bases at V and 2 bases at J, with 5 bases between the two ends. Germline CDR1 and CDR2: SGDLS and YYNGEE. The CDR3 sequence: CASSVGQNYGYTF. CDR3 bases: TGTGCCAGCAGCGTAGGACAAAACTATGGCTACACCTTC.